These 2 T cell receptor beta chains share one sample of origin, sequenced in a study of T cells in localized non-small cell lung cancer. Assay: immunoSEQ multiplex PCR; the TCRdb copy retains only in-frame clones and omits some. Of a few thousand clones in the sample, roughly 25% were seen once. The sequencing here drew on lung tumor tissue, taken before any cancer treatment. The receptors were gathered from an older female donor with stage III lung adenocarcinoma.

This clone qualifies as large (0.1 to 1%). This rearrangement joins TRBV11-3 to TRBJ2-7; D is perhaps TRBD2 (7 bases). The CDR3 covers 15 residues. V dropped 3 bases and J dropped 2 bases, with 14 bases sitting between them. Germline V lookup: CDR1 SGHNT, CDR2 YENEEA. CDR3 sequence reads: CASSFSSGTTYEQYF. In DNA form, the CDR3 reads TGTGCCAGCAGCTTTTCCAGCGGGACAACCTACGAGCAGTACTTC.

This clone is categorized as medium-sized. The chain joins TRBV11-3 to TRBJ1-2; D ambiguous. The length of the CDR3 is 15 residues. The V end lost 2 bases, the J end lost 6 bases, and 16 bases lay between the germline ends. From germline, CDR1 is SGHNT and CDR2 YENEEA. The CDR3: CASSLTPEGSNGYTF. CDR3 coding DNA: TGTGCCAGCAGCTTAACCCCCGAGGGCTCTAATGGCTACACCTTC.